These 4 T cell receptor beta chains share one sample of origin, sequenced in a study of blood T cell repertoires in COVID-19. Clones were sequenced by immunoSEQ multiplex PCR, and TCRdb holds only the in-frame ones, with some missing. This table has under 350,000 clones, 86% appearing once. Sequenced: peripheral blood. The receptor source for this set is a young man with active or convalescent COVID-19.

The CDR3 region is CASSPGGYGYTF. The DNA of the CDR3 is TGCGCCAGCAGCCCCGGGGGTTATGGCTACACCTTC. The chain couples TRBV5-1 to TRBJ1-2, with D possibly matching TRBD1 (5 bases). Trimming took 4 bases from V and 5 from J, leaving 9 bases between them. Germline lookup yields CDR1 SGHRS and CDR2 YFSETQ. The CDR3 has 12 amino acids.

V gene TRBV2 combines with J gene TRBJ1-2, with D possibly being TRBD1 (5 bases). Trimming shortened V by 7 bases and J by 2 bases, and 11 bases separated the two germline ends. The CDR3 is made up of 13 amino acids. Germline lookup yields CDR1 SNHLY and CDR2 FYNNEI. The CDR3 spells CASNRYPNYGYTF. Written as DNA, the CDR3 is TGTGCCAGCAACAGGTACCCCAACTATGGCTACACCTTC. The full variable domain, rest sourced from reference TRBV2 and TRBJ1-2, is EPEVTQTPSHQVTQMGQEVILRCVPISNHLYFYWYRQILGQKVEFLVSFYNNEISEKSEIFDDQFSVERPDGSNFTLKIRSTKLEDSAMYFCASNRYPNYGYTFGSGTRLTVV.

The chain recombines TRBV12-3 or TRBV12-4 with TRBJ1-5, with no clear D. CDR3 length equals 13 residues. V lost 4 bases and J 0 bases, leaving 4 bases between the germline ends. CDR3 sequence: CASSSGSNQPQHF. CDR3 nucleotides: TGTGCCAGCAGTTCGGGTAGCAATCAGCCCCAGCATTTT.

The chain has TRBV24-1 and TRBJ2-1; no clear D. V lost 4 bases and J lost 4, with 7 bases in between. The CDR3 is made up of 13 amino acids. Germline lookup yields CDR1 KGHDR and CDR2 SFDVKD. CDR3 bases: TGTGCCACCAGTGACCCCCCATACAATGAGCAGTTCTTC. This translates into CATSDPPYNEQFF.